Each of the 2 T cell receptor beta chains below was sequenced from the same sample in a study of regulatory and conventional T cells in RAG deficiency. The protocol was immunoSEQ multiplex PCR, while the TCRdb copy is restricted to in-frame clones and leaves out a portion. The sample includes fewer than 35,000 clones, about 91% of them seen just once. Another study also made use of these data, one on regulatory T cells. That source adds: Primers: 52 TRBV forward and 13 TRBJ reverse.

Sequencing was carried out using CD8+ T cells sorted from blood. These receptor sequences come from a human donor in good health.

V gene TRBV6-5 combines with J gene TRBJ1-2; the D gene is possibly TRBD1 (6 bases). V was shortened by 6 bases and J by 4 bases, with 12 bases between the two germline ends. This CDR3 is built from 13 residues. Germline values: CDR1 MNHEY, CDR2 SVGAGI. The CDR3 region has the DNA TGTGCCAGCAGCCGGGGACACGGCTATGGCTACACCTTC. Amino acid sequence: CASSRGHGYGYTF.

This clone was seen more than once but under ten times. This chain joins TRBV28 and TRBJ1-4, with a tentative D call TRBD1 (6 bases). This CDR3 has 16 residues. Germline values: CDR1 MDHEN, CDR2 SYDVKM. V was pared by 5 bases and J by 6 bases, with 19 bases between. The CDR3: CASSPEGVPIDEKLFF. For the CDR3, the DNA is TGTGCCAGCAGTCCCGAGGGGGTCCCTATTGATGAAAAACTGTTTTTT.